A single sample gave rise to the 4 T cell receptor beta chains below, sequenced in a study of blood T cell repertoires in COVID-19. The assay was immunoSEQ multiplex PCR, and TCRdb's table has in-frame clones only and misses some. The sample comprises about 200,000 clones, 85% to 90% of which are singletons, and about 4.5% rests with the top ten. Source material: peripheral blood. These TCRs come from a man in his forties or fifties with acute or convalescent COVID-19.

The chain joins TRBV12-3 or TRBV12-4 to TRBJ2-7; the D gene is possibly TRBD1 (5 bases). The CDR3 has 13 amino acids. Between the trimmed V and J ends, which lost 4 bases and 3 bases, there was a span of 10 bases. CDR3 residues: CASSWTPYYEQYF. CDR3 in DNA: TGTGCCAGCAGTTGGACACCTTACTACGAGCAGTACTTC.

J is TRBJ1-5 and V is TRBV19; D possibly corresponds to TRBD1 (6 bases). This CDR3 spans 16 amino acids. Germline CDR1 LNHDA, CDR2 SQIVND (reference sequence). Between the trimmed V and J ends, which lost 2 bases and 0 bases, there was a span of 11 bases. CDR3 sequence: CASSITTGYSNQPQHF. CDR3 bases: TGTGCCAGTAGTATAACCACAGGGTATAGCAATCAGCCCCAGCATTTT. Looking up the rest from reference TRBV19 and TRBJ1-5 gives the full variable domain: DGGITQSPKYLFRKEGQNVTLSCEQNLNHDAMYWYRQDPGQGLRLIYYSQIVNDFQKGDIAEGYSVSREKKESFPLTVTSAQKNPTAFYLCASSITTGYSNQPQHFGDGTRLSIL.

This chain joins TRBV16 and TRBJ1-6; no reliable D call. Per germline, CDR1 KGHSY and CDR2 FQNENV. The CDR3 covers 12 residues. The V and J ends lost 2 bases and 10 bases respectively, with 6 bases between them. CDR3 loop: CASSQPISPLHF. CDR3 nucleotides: TGTGCCAGCAGCCAACCTATATCACCCCTCCACTTT.

V is TRBV29-1 and J is TRBJ1-1; D gene uncertain. This CDR3 has 11 residues. Trimming removed 3 bases from V and 7 bases from J, with 9 bases in between. The germline V gene encodes CDR1 SQVTM and CDR2 ANQGSEA. The CDR3 DNA follows: TGCAGCGTTGACCCGGGGTATGAAGCTTTCTTT. It translates to CSVDPGYEAFF.